This TCR beta chain appears in the sequencing data of a study of T cells after yellow fever vaccination. On this clonotype itself: The target antigen is unknown.

Template-switching 5'RACE yielded the TCR cDNA; a universal primer site and UMIs were added in the process. MiXCR was run by TCRdb on the 5' RACE reads, yielding one entry per CDR3 protein. The sample lists just over 250,000 distinct CDR3 sequences, 5.2% occurring once. V was cut by 5 bases and J by 7 bases, with 15 bases left in between. The germline CDR1 and CDR2 sequences are SGHTA and FQGNSA. The CDR3 sequence is 15 residues long. Study outcomes and limitations: Detected again after the booster were most primary-vaccination clones, at nearly 97% CD4 and approximately 85% CD8.

This rearrangement joins TRBV7-2 to TRBJ1-6; D call uncertain. The sequence was collected from a man younger than 35 who received the YFV17D yellow fever vaccine. Sequencing used CD4+ T cells sorted from PBMCs, obtained on the day of the yellow fever booster vaccination. CDR3 sequence (DNA): TGTGCCAGCAGCACCGGGCCGTTTGTGAATTCACCCCTCCACTTT. This codes for CASSTGPFVNSPLHF.